Below are 24 T cell receptor beta chains sequenced from a single sample in a study of cytomegalovirus exposure and HLA in healthy donors. The study ran its PCR with 60 Vbeta and 13 Jbeta primers. Only in-frame clones appear in the TCRdb table, and some are missing; sequencing was by immunoSEQ multiplex PCR. The repertoire consists of 200,000 to 250,000 clones, with 75% to 90% occurring once and the leading ten covering 2.5% to 3%. The material sequenced was PBMCs. Receptors originate from a woman in her thirties or forties in good health and CMV-seronegative.

The rearrangement joins TRBV2 to TRBJ1-5, with TRBD1 matching over 9 bases. CDR1 and CDR2 (germline): SNHLY, FYNNEI. The CDR3 is 15 amino acids. With 6 bases clipped from V and 2 bases from J, the junction kept 5 bases outside the gene matches. The CDR3, as DNA: TGTGCCAGCAGGACGGGACAGGGTGGCAATCAGCCCCAGCATTTT. This codes for CASRTGQGGNQPQHF. The variable domain in full, with the rest retrieved from reference TRBV2 and TRBJ1-5, is EPEVTQTPSHQVTQMGQEVILRCVPISNHLYFYWYRQILGQKVEFLVSFYNNEISEKSEIFDDQFSVERPDGSNFTLKIRSTKLEDSAMYFCASRTGQGGNQPQHFGDGTRLSIL.

The chain couples TRBV29-1 to TRBJ2-7; D may be TRBD1 (5 bases). The germline gives CDR1 SQVTM, CDR2 ANQGSEA. Deletions cut 6 bases from V and 6 bases from J, with 15 bases between. The CDR3 contains 12 residues. CDR3 sequence: CSVPGAGGEQYF. DNA for the CDR3: TGCAGCGTCCCTGGGGCAGGCGGCGAGCAGTACTTC.

The chain combines TRBV10-3 with TRBJ1-5; a possible D gene is TRBD1 (5 bases). Trimming left V 3 bases short and J 0 bases short, with 12 bases between. The CDR3 contains 16 residues. Germline V CDR1 and CDR2: ENHRY, SYGVKD. The CDR3 DNA reads TGTGCCATCAGTGACGGGGGGGGATATAGCAATCAGCCCCAGCATTTT. Protein: CAISDGGGYSNQPQHF.

J is TRBJ1-4 and V is TRBV5-4; 7 nucleotides line up with TRBD1. With V trimmed by 4 bases and J by 10 bases, 16 bases remained unmatched. The length of the CDR3 is 16 residues. The germline CDR1 and CDR2 sequences are SGHNT and YYREEE (reference sequence). CDR3 sequence: CASSDKRGTVGGKLFF. The CDR3 region has the DNA TGTGCCAGCAGCGACAAACGGGGGACAGTCGGGGGAAAACTGTTTTTT.

This clone was seen a single time. The rearrangement joins TRBV7-2 to TRBJ2-7, with TRBD2 matching over 13 bases. The germline gives CDR1 SGHTA, CDR2 FQGNSA. The CDR3 loop spans 14 amino acids. V gave up 6 bases and J gave up 2 bases; unmatched junction bases: 1. CDR3 in amino acids: CASSGTSGTYEQYF. CDR3 sequence (DNA): TGTGCCAGCAGTGGGACTAGCGGGACCTACGAGCAGTACTTC.

V gene TRBV7-9 combines with J gene TRBJ2-2; 7 bases fit TRBD2. The CDR3 has 17 amino acids. Germline CDR1 is SEHNR and CDR2 is FQNEAQ (reference sequence). Trimming removed 5 bases from V and 5 bases from J; junction bases left unmatched: 14. The CDR3 region is CASSPPGRGVWTGELFF. Here the CDR3 DNA reads TGTGCCAGCAGCCCACCGGGGAGGGGAGTTTGGACCGGGGAGCTGTTTTTT.

The chain combines TRBV18 with TRBJ1-1; unclear D gene. Germline assignment: CDR1 KGHSH and CDR2 LQKENI. This CDR3 spans 13 amino acids. V shed 5 bases and J shed 6 bases, with 13 bases lying between them. CDR3 amino acids: CASSDRARAEAFF. DNA for the CDR3: TGTGCCAGCTCAGATCGAGCGCGGGCTGAAGCTTTCTTT.

The chain joins TRBV7-3 to TRBJ2-5, with D possibly TRBD1 on 6 matching bases. Trimming took 5 bases from V and 7 from J, leaving 17 bases between them. Germline CDR1 reads SGHTA; CDR2 reads FQGTGA. CDR3 length equals 14 residues. The CDR3 spells CASSPGQSQWTQYF. The CDR3 DNA follows: TGTGCCAGCAGCCCCGGACAGTCCCAGTGGACCCAGTACTTC.

This rearrangement joins TRBV9 to TRBJ2-2, with a weak D call TRBD2 (5 bases). CDR1 SGDLS and CDR2 YYNGEE come from the germline V gene. Trimming took 4 bases from V and 6 from J, leaving 10 bases between them. The CDR3 is made up of 13 amino acids. CDR3 sequence (DNA): TGTGCCAGCAGCATTCGGACTGCCGGGGAGCTGTTTTTT. As protein: CASSIRTAGELFF.

The rearrangement uses TRBV6-1 and TRBJ2-5; 12 bases line up with TRBD2. Gene TRBJ2-7 matches the end of the DNA better, so the J call may be wrong. The CDR3 runs to 15 residues. The V gene's germline CDR1 is MNHNS and CDR2 SASEGT. The CDR3 DNA follows: TGTGCCAGCAGAGCTCCGGGACTAGCGGGTTACGAGCAGTACTTC. This translates into CASRAPGLAGYEQYF.

CDR3 in DNA: TGTGCCAGCAGCCGATCGGCGGAGCTACAGTACTTC. Its translation: CASSRSAELQYF. The chain carries TRBV7-9 and TRBJ2-7; D uncertain. Germline V gives CDR1 SEHNR, CDR2 FQNEAQ (reference sequence). This CDR3 is built from 12 residues. Trimming cost V 5 bases and J 10 bases, with 15 bases left between them.

This chain connects TRBV4-1 to TRBJ1-3, with D possibly being TRBD1 (6 bases). Germline V gene lookup returns CDR1 MGHRA and CDR2 YSYEKL. This CDR3 is built from 17 residues. V was trimmed by 1 base and J by 2 bases, leaving 15 bases between them. The CDR3 bases are TGCGCCAGCAGCCAAGTCGGAACAGGGACCACTGGAAACACCATATATTTT. Encoded protein: CASSQVGTGTTGNTIYF.

CDR3 sequence: CASSLMAAYNEQFF. The CDR3 DNA sequence: TGTGCCAGCAGCTTGATGGCAGCCTACAATGAGCAGTTCTTC. The chain employs TRBV5-6 and TRBJ2-1; no firm D call. With 1 base removed from V and 2 bases from J, the gap between germline ends came to 7 bases. Germline loops: CDR1 SGHDT, CDR2 YYEEEE. This CDR3 has 14 amino acids. The complete variable domain, with remaining parts taken from reference TRBV5-6 and TRBJ2-1, reads DAGVTQSPTHLIKTRGQQVTLRCSPKSGHDTVSWYQQALGQGPQFIFQYYEEEERQRGNFPDRFSGHQFPNYSSELNVNALLLGDSALYLCASSLMAAYNEQFFGPGTRLTVL.

The chain joins TRBV5-1 to TRBJ1-4, with 9 bases aligning to TRBD1. This CDR3 region has 16 residues. The J segment lost 7 bases and the V segment lost 4 bases, leaving 11 bases of the junction unmatched. CDR1 and CDR2 (germline): SGHRS, YFSETQ. The CDR3 coding sequence is TGCGCCAGCAGCCTGACTACCGGGACAGGGAGTGAAAAACTGTTTTTT. It codes for CASSLTTGTGSEKLFF.

The rearrangement uses TRBV6-6 and TRBJ2-3; TRBD1 is a possible D gene (6 bases). Germline V gives CDR1 MNHNY, CDR2 SVGAGI (reference sequence). The CDR3 covers 15 residues. Trimming took off 6 bases at V and 0 bases at J, with 13 bases between the two ends. CDR3 loop: CASSPGQTSTDTQYF. DNA of the CDR3: TGTGCCAGCAGCCCCGGACAGACTAGCACAGATACGCAGTATTTT.

The genes are TRBV10-1 and TRBJ1-5; tentative D call: TRBD1 (6 bases). The germline gives CDR1 WNHNN, CDR2 SYGVQD (reference sequence). The CDR3 is 15 residues long. Trimming shortened V by 5 bases and J by 0 bases, and 11 bases separated the two germline ends. DNA of the CDR3: TGCGCCAGCAGTTACCAGGGGTATAGCAATCAGCCCCAGCATTTT. It encodes CASSYQGYSNQPQHF.

This clone was seen once. The chain recombines TRBV11-2 with TRBJ2-7, with 10 bases that match TRBD1. The CDR3 consists of 16 residues. The ends lost 5 bases at V and 7 bases at J; junction bases unmatched: 14. Germline V gene sequence: CDR1 SGHAT, CDR2 FQNNGV. The DNA of the CDR3 is TGTGCCAGCAGCCCAATATCCGGGACAGGGGTGAGAGAGCAGTACTTC. This encodes CASSPISGTGVREQYF.

This rearrangement joins TRBV9 to TRBJ2-7, with D perhaps TRBD2 (6 bases). The V gene's germline CDR1 is SGDLS and CDR2 YYNGEE. CDR3 length: 17 residues. Trimming took off 0 bases at V and 3 bases at J, with 19 bases between the two ends. CDR3 sequence (DNA): TGTGCCAGCAGCGTAGCCCCCGGGGGAGTCGCCCACTACGAGCAGTACTTC. Protein: CASSVAPGGVAHYEQYF.

The chain joins TRBV7-9 to TRBJ1-1; D is ambiguous. Trimming removed 5 bases at V and 4 bases at J, with 11 bases between. CDR1 is SEHNR, CDR2 FQNEAQ, per germline (reference sequence). The CDR3 has 13 amino acids. CDR3 sequence: CASSLSPPTEAFF. In DNA, the CDR3 is TGTGCCAGCAGCCTCTCCCCTCCCACTGAAGCTTTCTTT.

V and J are TRBV4-2 and TRBJ2-1; 13 bases fit TRBD2. J gave up 7 bases and V 3 bases, and 6 bases lay outside the gene matches. From germline, CDR1 is LGHNA and CDR2 YNFKEQ. The CDR3 has 16 residues. DNA of the CDR3: TGTGCCAGCAGCCAGGGGGGACTAGCGGGAAAAAATGAGCAGTTCTTC. Protein sequence: CASSQGGLAGKNEQFF.

The chain combines TRBV19 with TRBJ2-2; 7 positions match TRBD2. Germline CDR1 is LNHDA and CDR2 is SQIVND (reference sequence). J lost 5 bases, V lost 3 bases, and 6 bases had no gene match. CDR3 size: 15 residues. CDR3 sequence (DNA): TGTGCCAGTAGTATGGGAGGGCCAACGACCGGGGAGCTGTTTTTT. Its protein is CASSMGGPTTGELFF. Full variable domain (outside the CDR3, taken from reference TRBV19 and TRBJ2-2): DGGITQSPKYLFRKEGQNVTLSCEQNLNHDAMYWYRQDPGQGLRLIYYSQIVNDFQKGDIAEGYSVSREKKESFPLTVTSAQKNPTAFYLCASSMGGPTTGELFFGEGSRLTVL.

This chain joins TRBV5-4 and TRBJ1-2; 9 nucleotides align to TRBD1. Unmatched junction bases numbered 2, after V lost 0 bases and J lost 2 bases. This CDR3 spans 15 amino acids. CDR1 is SGHNT and CDR2 is YYREEE in the germline V gene (reference sequence). The CDR3 DNA is TGTGCCAGCAGCTTGGGGGGGACAGGGAACTATGGCTACACCTTC. Its protein product is CASSLGGTGNYGYTF. The whole variable domain, filled in from reference TRBV5-4 and TRBJ1-2, reads ETGVTQSPTHLIKTRGQQVTLRCSSQSGHNTVSWYQQALGQGPQFIFQYYREEENGRGNFPPRFSGLQFPNYSSELNVNALELDDSALYLCASSLGGTGNYGYTFGSGTRLTVV.

Comments on this clone: Other DNA variants within this sample encode the same CDR3. The chain couples TRBV27 to TRBJ2-7; 7 bases match TRBD1. Germline CDR1 MNHEY, CDR2 SMNVEV (reference sequence). After removal of 8 bases from V and 6 bases from J, the junction contained 13 bases not matched to a gene. This CDR3 is 14 amino acids long. CDR3 amino acids: CASGNLGGHSEQYF. As DNA, the CDR3 is TGTGCCAGCGGTAACCTAGGGGGCCACTCCGAGCAGTACTTC.

This chain links TRBV27 with TRBJ2-1; 7 bases are shared with TRBD2. The CDR3 is 13 residues long. Unmatched junction bases numbered 4, after V lost 2 bases and J lost 9 bases. Germline CDR1 and CDR2: MNHEY and SMNVEV (reference sequence). CDR3 residues: CASSLAGASEQFF. The CDR3 DNA follows: TGTGCCAGCAGTTTAGCGGGAGCTAGTGAGCAGTTCTTC.